These T cell receptor beta chains were read from a single sample in a study of blood T cell repertoires in COVID-19. This table comes from immunoSEQ multiplex PCR, and its TCRdb copy is limited to in-frame clones, with some not included. The sample lists approximately 110,000 clones, less than 85% seen once, with 4% to 5.5% in the top ten. Input material: peripheral blood. These receptors were obtained from a human donor in a cohort sampled during active or convalescent COVID-19. CDR3s include the opening cysteine and the closing phenylalanine or tryptophan. Fields, in order: CDR3 length, V gene, D gene, CDR3 protein. A D gene is named only where the DNA matches it firmly.

len: 16
v_gene: TRBV14
d_gene: TRBD1
CDR3aa: CASSQGTGFIPYEQYF

len: 13
v_gene: TRBV5-5
d_gene: -
CDR3aa: CASSLTANSPLHF

len: 17
v_gene: TRBV24-1
d_gene: TRBD1
CDR3aa: CATSDHRTGGFTDTQYF

len: 17
v_gene: TRBV5-1
d_gene: TRBD1
CDR3aa: CASSLARQGGAKNIQYF

len: 14
v_gene: TRBV19
d_gene: -
CDR3aa: CASSITQEADTQYF

len: 14
v_gene: TRBV19
d_gene: -
CDR3aa: CASSIGSSTDTQYF

len: 15
v_gene: TRBV5-1
d_gene: -
CDR3aa: CASSLAGEGSQPQHF

len: 14
v_gene: TRBV10-1
d_gene: -
CDR3aa: CASNQYRLQETQYF

len: 15
v_gene: TRBV7-8
d_gene: TRBD2
CDR3aa: CASSLGWDYLYEQYF

len: 16
v_gene: TRBV5-1
d_gene: TRBD2
CDR3aa: CASSGGREGLIDTQYF

len: 15
v_gene: TRBV7-2
d_gene: -
CDR3aa: CASSLRGSQPYEQYF

len: 11
v_gene: TRBV20-1
d_gene: -
CDR3aa: CSAQSDYGYTF

len: 15
v_gene: TRBV3-1/TRBV3-2
d_gene: TRBD1
CDR3aa: CASSHTQGQKNIQYF

len: 14
v_gene: TRBV6-2/TRBV6-3
d_gene: TRBD1
CDR3aa: CASSRITGGYEQYF

len: 16
v_gene: TRBV19
d_gene: TRBD2
CDR3aa: CASSTKKGLVSDTQYF

len: 15
v_gene: TRBV7-9
d_gene: -
CDR3aa: CASSLSLGLINEQFF

len: 13
v_gene: TRBV10-3
d_gene: TRBD2
CDR3aa: CATSGGNSYEQYF

len: 16
v_gene: TRBV7-2
d_gene: TRBD1
CDR3aa: CASSSGQQASNQPQHF

len: 15
v_gene: TRBV19
d_gene: -
CDR3aa: CASSSGRDPSYEQYF

len: 15
v_gene: TRBV7-2
d_gene: -
CDR3aa: CASSSHAGGYTEAFF

len: 14
v_gene: TRBV9
d_gene: -
CDR3aa: CASSVLGKYNEQFF

len: 15
v_gene: TRBV6-2/TRBV6-3
d_gene: TRBD2
CDR3aa: CASSQLAGDTGELFF

len: 13
v_gene: TRBV19
d_gene: -
CDR3aa: CASRDFANYGYTF

len: 16
v_gene: TRBV7-9
d_gene: TRBD2
CDR3aa: CASSSRLAGDTDTQYF

len: 14
v_gene: TRBV18
d_gene: TRBD1
CDR3aa: CASSADRARWELFF

len: 15
v_gene: TRBV5-5
d_gene: -
CDR3aa: CASSLFSQGNQPQHF

len: 14
v_gene: TRBV6-6
d_gene: TRBD1
CDR3aa: CASSPGQGNYGYTF

len: 18
v_gene: TRBV4-3
d_gene: -
CDR3aa: CASSQRKGRLTTNEKLFF

len: 14
v_gene: TRBV28
d_gene: -
CDR3aa: CASIRGQSTDTQYF

len: 12
v_gene: TRBV27
d_gene: TRBD1
CDR3aa: CASTRGRETQYF

len: 14
v_gene: TRBV3-1/TRBV3-2
d_gene: TRBD1
CDR3aa: CASSPGQGTYEQYF

len: 16
v_gene: TRBV24-1
d_gene: TRBD2
CDR3aa: CATSEVGGSRDNEQFF

len: 16
v_gene: TRBV15
d_gene: -
CDR3aa: CATSRDFEGWNTEAFF

len: 14
v_gene: TRBV15
d_gene: -
CDR3aa: CATSSKANNQPQHF

len: 17
v_gene: TRBV5-1
d_gene: TRBD1
CDR3aa: CASSLGQGAVTTDTQYF

len: 14
v_gene: TRBV27
d_gene: TRBD1
CDR3aa: CASSGNLDRERTFF

len: 13
v_gene: TRBV18
d_gene: -
CDR3aa: CASSPLSTDTQYF

len: 17
v_gene: TRBV7-2
d_gene: TRBD2
CDR3aa: CASSLASGLAEAYEQYF

len: 15
v_gene: TRBV7-2
d_gene: TRBD1
CDR3aa: CASSFGGRGAEKLFF

len: 15
v_gene: TRBV27
d_gene: TRBD2
CDR3aa: CASSEIGVAGSTQYF

len: 17
v_gene: TRBV4-2
d_gene: -
CDR3aa: CASSQEPGQGGRHEQYF

len: 14
v_gene: TRBV10-3
d_gene: TRBD1
CDR3aa: CAISLGQGHYEQYF

len: 12
v_gene: TRBV29-1
d_gene: -
CDR3aa: CSVAGNSYEQYF

len: 12
v_gene: TRBV29-1
d_gene: -
CDR3aa: CSGAERNYGYTF

len: 13
v_gene: TRBV6-5
d_gene: -
CDR3aa: CASSPGSTDTQYF

len: 15
v_gene: TRBV2
d_gene: TRBD2
CDR3aa: CASRSGTSRYNEQFF

len: 16
v_gene: TRBV7-2
d_gene: TRBD1
CDR3aa: CASSLRRQGFYNEQFF

len: 16
v_gene: TRBV9
d_gene: -
CDR3aa: CASSVGGGSRLEKLFF

len: 15
v_gene: TRBV30
d_gene: TRBD1
CDR3aa: CAWTIWTGYADTQYF

len: 16
v_gene: TRBV11-2
d_gene: TRBD2
CDR3aa: CASSLPGGAGPYTQYF

len: 13
v_gene: TRBV28
d_gene: -
CDR3aa: CASSSPGGYGYTF

len: 15
v_gene: TRBV7-9
d_gene: TRBD1
CDR3aa: CASSARQGKNTEAFF